This paragraph covers one TCR beta chain sequence. This entry belongs to a study of blood T cell repertoires in COVID-19. Study overall: T cells, B-cell-depleted T cells, or PBMCs provided the cDNA or gDNA that served as material.

How the authors handled the data: Estimation of nucleated cell counts relied on the amplification of reference gene primers. Profiling relied on immunoSEQ multiplex PCR, and the TCRdb table lists in-frame clones only, not all of them. The V and J calls and clone size come from that table; D and trimming were worked out from the DNA. The table records some 68,000 clones, about 91% of them present only once. Losses at the gene ends were 4 bases for V and 0 bases for J; bases not matched to a gene: 5. The length of the CDR3 is 15 residues. CDR1 and CDR2 from the germline V gene are LGHDT and YNNKEL (reference sequence).

This sequence was found in a man aged 50-60 years with active COVID-19. The sequencing input was peripheral blood. The V and J genes are TRBV3-1 (or the pseudogene TRBV3-2) and TRBJ2-7, with 8 bases identical to TRBD2. The DNA for the CDR3 is TGTGCCAGCAGCCCCTTAGCGGGAAGCTCCTACGAGCAGTACTTC. Its protein product is CASSPLAGSSYEQYF.